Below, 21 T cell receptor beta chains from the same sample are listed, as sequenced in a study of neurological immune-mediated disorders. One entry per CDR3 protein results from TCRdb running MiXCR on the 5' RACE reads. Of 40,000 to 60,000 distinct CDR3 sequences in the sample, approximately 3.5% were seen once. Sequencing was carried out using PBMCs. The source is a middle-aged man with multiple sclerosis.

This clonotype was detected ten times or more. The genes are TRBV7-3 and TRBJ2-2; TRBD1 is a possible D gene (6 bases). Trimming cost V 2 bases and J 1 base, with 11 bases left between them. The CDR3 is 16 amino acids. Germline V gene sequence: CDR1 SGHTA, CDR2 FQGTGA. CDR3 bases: TGTGCCAGCAGCTTAGTTGGGGGCCAGAACACCGGGGAGCTGTTTTTT. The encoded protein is CASSLVGGQNTGELFF.

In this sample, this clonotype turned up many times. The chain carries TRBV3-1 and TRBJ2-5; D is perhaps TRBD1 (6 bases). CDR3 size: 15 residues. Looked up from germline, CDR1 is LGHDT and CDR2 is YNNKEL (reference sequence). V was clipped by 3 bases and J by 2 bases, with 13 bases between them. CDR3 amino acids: CASSHRQGRQETQYF. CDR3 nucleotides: TGTGCCAGCAGCCATCGGCAGGGGAGACAAGAGACCCAGTACTTC.

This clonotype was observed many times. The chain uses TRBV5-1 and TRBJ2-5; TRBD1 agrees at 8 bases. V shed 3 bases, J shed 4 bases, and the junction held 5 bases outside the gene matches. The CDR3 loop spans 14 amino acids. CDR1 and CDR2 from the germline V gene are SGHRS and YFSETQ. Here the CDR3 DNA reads TGCGCCAGCAGCTCGGGACAGGCATCAGAGACCCAGTACTTC. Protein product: CASSSGQASETQYF.

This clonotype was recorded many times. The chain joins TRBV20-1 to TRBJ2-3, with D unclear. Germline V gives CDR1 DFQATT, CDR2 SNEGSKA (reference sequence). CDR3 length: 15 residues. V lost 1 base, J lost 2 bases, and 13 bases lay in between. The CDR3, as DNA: TGCAGTGCTAGAGCCTCCGCACTCAACACAGATACGCAGTATTTT. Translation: CSARASALNTDTQYF.

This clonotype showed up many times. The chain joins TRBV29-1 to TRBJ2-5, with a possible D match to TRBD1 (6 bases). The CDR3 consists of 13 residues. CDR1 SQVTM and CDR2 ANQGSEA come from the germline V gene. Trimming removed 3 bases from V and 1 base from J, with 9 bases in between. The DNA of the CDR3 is TGCAGCGTTGAGGGACATACCCAAGAGACCCAGTACTTC. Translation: CSVEGHTQETQYF.

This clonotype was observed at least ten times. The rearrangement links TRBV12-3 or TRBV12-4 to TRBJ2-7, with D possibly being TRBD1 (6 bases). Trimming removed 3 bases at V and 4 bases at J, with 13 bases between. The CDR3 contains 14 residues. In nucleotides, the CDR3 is TGTGCCAGCAGTTTTTCTGCCAGGGGATACGAGCAGTACTTC. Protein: CASSFSARGYEQYF.

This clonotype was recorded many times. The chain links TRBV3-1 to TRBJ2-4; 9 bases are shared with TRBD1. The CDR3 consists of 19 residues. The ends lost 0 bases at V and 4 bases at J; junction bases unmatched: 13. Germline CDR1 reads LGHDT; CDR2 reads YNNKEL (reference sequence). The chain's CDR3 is CASSQDGIRGQGFKNIQYF. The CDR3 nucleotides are TGTGCCAGCAGCCAAGATGGGATTCGGGGACAGGGCTTTAAAAACATTCAGTACTTC.

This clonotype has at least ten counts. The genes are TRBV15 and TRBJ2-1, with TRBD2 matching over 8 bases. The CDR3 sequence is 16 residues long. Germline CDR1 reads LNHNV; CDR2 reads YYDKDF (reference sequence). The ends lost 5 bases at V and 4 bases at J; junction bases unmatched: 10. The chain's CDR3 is CATSPPGGEGYNEQFF. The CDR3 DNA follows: TGTGCCACCAGCCCCCCGGGGGGGGAAGGTTACAATGAGCAGTTCTTC.

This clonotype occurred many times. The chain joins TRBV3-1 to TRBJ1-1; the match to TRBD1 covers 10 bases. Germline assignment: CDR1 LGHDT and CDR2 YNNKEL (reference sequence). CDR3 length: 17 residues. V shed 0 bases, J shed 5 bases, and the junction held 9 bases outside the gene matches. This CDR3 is CASSQEGSDRGMTEAFF. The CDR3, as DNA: TGTGCCAGCAGCCAAGAGGGGTCGGACAGGGGGATGACTGAAGCTTTCTTT.

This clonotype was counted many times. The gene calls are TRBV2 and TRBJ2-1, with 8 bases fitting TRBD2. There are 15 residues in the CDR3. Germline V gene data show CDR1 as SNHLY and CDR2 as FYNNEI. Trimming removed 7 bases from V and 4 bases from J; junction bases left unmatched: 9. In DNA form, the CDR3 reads TGTGCCAGCACCCCGGAGATAGCGGGGTACAATGAGCAGTTCTTC. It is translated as CASTPEIAGYNEQFF.

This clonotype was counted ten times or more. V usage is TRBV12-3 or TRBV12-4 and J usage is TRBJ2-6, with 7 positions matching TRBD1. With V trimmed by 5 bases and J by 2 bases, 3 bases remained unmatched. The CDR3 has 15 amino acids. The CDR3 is CASSPDRAGANVLTF. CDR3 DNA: TGTGCCAGCAGTCCTGACAGGGCTGGGGCCAACGTCCTGACTTTC.

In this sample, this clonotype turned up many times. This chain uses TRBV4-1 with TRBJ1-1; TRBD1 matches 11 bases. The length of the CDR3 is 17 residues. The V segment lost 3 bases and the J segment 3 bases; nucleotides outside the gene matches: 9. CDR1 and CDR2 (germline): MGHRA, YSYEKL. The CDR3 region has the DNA TGCGCCAGCAGCCAGGGGACAGGGGGTGAGTTTGACACTGAAGCTTTCTTT. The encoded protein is CASSQGTGGEFDTEAFF.

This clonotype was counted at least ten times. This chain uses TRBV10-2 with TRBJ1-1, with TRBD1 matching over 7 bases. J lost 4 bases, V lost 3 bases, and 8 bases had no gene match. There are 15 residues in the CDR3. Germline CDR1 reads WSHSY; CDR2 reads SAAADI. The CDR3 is CASSDRQGSITEAFF. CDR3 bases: TGCGCCAGCAGTGACCGACAGGGCTCGATCACTGAAGCTTTCTTT.

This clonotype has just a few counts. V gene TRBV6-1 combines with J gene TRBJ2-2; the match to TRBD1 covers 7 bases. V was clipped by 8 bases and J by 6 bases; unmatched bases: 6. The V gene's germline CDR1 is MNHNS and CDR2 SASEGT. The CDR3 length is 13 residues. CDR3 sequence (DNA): TGTGCCAGCGGAAGGGGGCGGGCCGGGGAGCTGTTTTTT. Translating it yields CASGRGRAGELFF.

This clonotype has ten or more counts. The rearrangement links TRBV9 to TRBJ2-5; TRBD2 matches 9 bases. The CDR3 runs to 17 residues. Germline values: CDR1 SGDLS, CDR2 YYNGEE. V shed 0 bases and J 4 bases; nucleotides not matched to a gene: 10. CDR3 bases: TGTGCCAGCAGCGTAGCCCCGGACCGGCGGGGGGGAGAGACCCAGTACTTC. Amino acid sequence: CASSVAPDRRGGETQYF.

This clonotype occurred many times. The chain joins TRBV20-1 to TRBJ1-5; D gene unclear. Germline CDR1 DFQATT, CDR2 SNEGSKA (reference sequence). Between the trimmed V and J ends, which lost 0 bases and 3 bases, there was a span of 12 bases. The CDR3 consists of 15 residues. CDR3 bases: TGCAGTGCTAGAGATCGAGCAGGATTCAATCAGCCCCAGCATTTT. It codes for CSARDRAGFNQPQHF.

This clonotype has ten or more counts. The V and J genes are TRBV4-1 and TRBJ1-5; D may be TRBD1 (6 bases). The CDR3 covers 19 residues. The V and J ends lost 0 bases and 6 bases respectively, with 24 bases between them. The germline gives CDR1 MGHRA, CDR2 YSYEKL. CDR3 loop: CASSQEASGGGGYSQPQHF. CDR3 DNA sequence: TGCGCCAGCAGCCAAGAGGCATCCGGGGGCGGGGGGTATAGTCAGCCCCAGCATTTT.

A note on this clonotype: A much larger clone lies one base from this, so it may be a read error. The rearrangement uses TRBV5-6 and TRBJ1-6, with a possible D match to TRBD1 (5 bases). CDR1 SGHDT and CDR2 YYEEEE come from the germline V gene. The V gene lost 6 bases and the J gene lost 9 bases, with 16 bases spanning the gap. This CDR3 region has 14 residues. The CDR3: CASTTDGTPSPLHF. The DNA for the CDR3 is TGTGCCAGCACCACGGACGGGACTCCTTCACCCCTCCACTTT.

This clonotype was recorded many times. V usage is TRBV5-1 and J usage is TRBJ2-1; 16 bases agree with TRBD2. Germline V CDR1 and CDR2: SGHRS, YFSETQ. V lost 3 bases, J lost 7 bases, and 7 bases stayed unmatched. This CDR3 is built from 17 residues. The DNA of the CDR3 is TGCGCCAGCAGCTCCGGGACTAGCGGGGGGGTTAAAAATGAGCAGTTCTTC. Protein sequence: CASSSGTSGGVKNEQFF.

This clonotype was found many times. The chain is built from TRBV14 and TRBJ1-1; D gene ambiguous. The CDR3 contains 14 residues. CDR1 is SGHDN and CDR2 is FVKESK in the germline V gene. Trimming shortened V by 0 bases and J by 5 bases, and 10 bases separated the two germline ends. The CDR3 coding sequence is TGTGCCAGCAGCCAAGACTGGCGGGGTACTGAAGCTTTCTTT. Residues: CASSQDWRGTEAFF. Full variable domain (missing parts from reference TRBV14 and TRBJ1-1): EAGVTQFPSHSVIEKGQTVTLRCDPISGHDNLYWYRRVMGKEIKFLLHFVKESKQDESGMPNNRFLAERTGGTYSTLKVQPAELEDSGVYFCASSQDWRGTEAFFGQGTRLTVV.

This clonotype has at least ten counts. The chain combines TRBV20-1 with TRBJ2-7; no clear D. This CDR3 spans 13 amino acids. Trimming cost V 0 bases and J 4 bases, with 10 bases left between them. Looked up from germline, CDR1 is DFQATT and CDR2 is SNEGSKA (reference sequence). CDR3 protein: CSARDRGKYEQYF. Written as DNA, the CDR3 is TGCAGTGCTAGAGATCGCGGTAAATACGAGCAGTACTTC.